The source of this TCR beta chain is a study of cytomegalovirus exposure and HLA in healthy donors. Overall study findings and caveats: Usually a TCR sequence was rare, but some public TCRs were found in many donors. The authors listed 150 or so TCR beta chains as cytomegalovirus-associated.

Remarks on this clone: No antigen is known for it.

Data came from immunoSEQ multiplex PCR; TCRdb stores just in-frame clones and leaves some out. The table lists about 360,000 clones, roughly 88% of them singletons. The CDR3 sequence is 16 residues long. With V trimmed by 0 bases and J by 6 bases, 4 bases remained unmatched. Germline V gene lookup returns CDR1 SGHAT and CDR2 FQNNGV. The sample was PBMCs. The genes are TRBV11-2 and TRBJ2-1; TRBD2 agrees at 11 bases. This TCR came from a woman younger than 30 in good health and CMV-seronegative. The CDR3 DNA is TGTGCCAGCAGCTTAGAACCGGGACTAGCGGTCAATGAGCAGTTCTTC. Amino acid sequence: CASSLEPGLAVNEQFF.